This T cell receptor beta chain derives from a study of CD8+CD57+ T cells in acquired aplastic anemia. Study results and caveats: Patients and healthy controls showed no significant CD8+ Simpson's diversity difference. Some 28 sequences, all CD8+ CDR3, were shared between patients and controls.

Concerning this clonotype: Its antigen is currently unknown.

CDR3 and TCR beta VDJ profiling relied on a genomic DNA template. Each CDR3 protein is one row after TCRdb ran MiXCR on the reads. The sample consists of approximately 220,000 distinct CDR3 sequences, about half of them appearing once. CD8+CD57+ cell expansion had been shown by flow cytometry in patients chosen for sequencing. By the time of blood sampling, patients had still received no therapy. The specimen sequenced was sorted CD4+, CD8+, or CD8+CD57+ T cells (not recorded which) from PBMCs. The source of this sequence is a human donor with aplastic anemia.

Here the CDR3 DNA reads TGTGCCAGCAGCGTCGGGACAGGGGACCCCCAGTACTTC. This sequence encodes CASSVGTGDPQYF. V is TRBV9 and J is TRBJ2-5, with 10 bases lining up with TRBD1. Losses at the gene ends were 2 bases for V and 9 bases for J; bases not matched to a gene: 4. Germline CDR1 and CDR2: SGDLS and YYNGEE. CDR3 size: 13 residues.